The entry below gives a single T cell receptor beta chain sequence along with its context. Its antigen is still unknown. This record belongs to a study of T cell responses to AZD1222 COVID-19 vaccine. Overall study findings and caveats: Samples come after the peak T cell response, not at day 14.

Clones were read by immunoSEQ multiplex PCR, and TCRdb kept only the in-frame ones, dropping some. The sample contains 90,000 to 150,000 clones, approximately 90% of which appear only once. This clonotype originated in an adult who received the AZD1222 COVID-19 vaccine. The sample here was peripheral blood, taken 28 days after the second AZD1222 dose.

The CDR3 DNA reads as TGCGCCAGAGACCGGGGTAGGGGTCCCCGATCTAACTATGGCTACACCTTC. Encoded protein: CARDRGRGPRSNYGYTF. The gene calls are TRBV5-1 and TRBJ1-2, with D possibly being TRBD1 (5 bases). Germline loops: CDR1 SGHRS, CDR2 YFSETQ. Trimming removed 8 bases from V and 0 bases from J, with 23 bases in between. This CDR3 is built from 17 residues.